The rows below give T cell receptor beta chains drawn from one sample of a study of blood T cell repertoires in COVID-19. Sequencing used immunoSEQ multiplex PCR; TCRdb keeps in-frame clones, though not all of them. The repertoire holds about 200,000 clones, with about 90% as singletons. The sequencing sample was made of peripheral blood. The receptors were gathered from a woman in her seventies with acute or convalescent COVID-19. The CDR3 runs from the conserved cysteine through the conserved F or W. The order of the fields is D gene, V gene, J gene, clone size, CDR3 protein, CDR3 DNA. The D gene is left open where the match is weak. Some rows have no size entry. The others give once, few or many, or a class for an expanded clone.

D: .
V: TRBV6-5
J: TRBJ1-2
size: .
CDR3: CASRTLEDGYTF
DNA: TGTGCCAGCAGGACTTTGGAGGATGGCTACACCTTC

D: TRBD1
V: TRBV5-4
J: TRBJ1-6
size: .
CDR3: CASSLLKTGQQNSPLHF
DNA: TGTGCCAGCAGCTTATTAAAAACGGGACAGCAGAATTCACCCCTCCACTTT

D: TRBD1
V: TRBV19
J: TRBJ2-5
size: .
CDR3: CASSLRTGMMKGGQGTQYF
DNA: TGTGCCAGTAGTCTCCGGACAGGGATGATGAAGGGCGGACAGGGGACCCAGTACTTC

D: TRBD1
V: TRBV13
J: TRBJ1-1
size: .
CDR3: CASSFGQGATGWAFF
DNA: TGTGCCAGCAGCTTTGGACAGGGGGCAACGGGGTGGGCTTTCTTT

D: .
V: TRBV18
J: TRBJ2-7
size: .
CDR3: CASRTAGSLEQYF
DNA: TGTGCCAGCCGGACAGCTGGGTCCCTCGAGCAGTACTTC

D: .
V: TRBV7-2
J: TRBJ1-2
size: .
CDR3: CASSSDTGVYF
DNA: TGTGCCAGCAGCTCGGACACTGGGGTCTACTTC

D: TRBD2
V: TRBV19
J: TRBJ2-3
size: once
CDR3: CASSIAPGLAGVRRADTQYF
DNA: TGTGCCAGTAGTATAGCGCCCGGACTAGCGGGAGTCAGGCGCGCAGATACGCAGTATTTT

D: .
V: TRBV5-1
J: TRBJ2-7
size: .
CDR3: CASSLDPGSSYEQYF
DNA: TGCGCCAGCAGCTTGGATCCGGGGAGCTCCTACGAGCAGTACTTC

D: .
V: TRBV2
J: TRBJ2-7
size: .
CDR3: CASREEGMSYEQYF
DNA: TGTGCCAGCAGGGAGGAGGGAATGTCCTACGAGCAGTACTTC

D: .
V: TRBV2
J: TRBJ1-3
size: .
CDR3: CASSVSGAGNTIYF
DNA: TGTGCCAGCAGCGTTAGCGGGGCTGGAAACACCATATATTTT

D: .
V: TRBV18
J: TRBJ2-6
size: .
CDR3: CASSPVRDSGANVLTF
DNA: TGTGCCAGCTCACCAGTCCGGGACTCTGGGGCCAACGTCCTGACTTTC

D: .
V: TRBV27
J: TRBJ2-3
size: .
CDR3: CASNHREPSASTDTQYF
DNA: TGTGCCAGCAACCACCGGGAACCCAGTGCTAGCACAGATACGCAGTATTTT

D: TRBD2
V: TRBV7-8
J: TRBJ2-7
size: .
CDR3: CASSQLSSGSSYEQYF
DNA: TGTGCCAGCAGCCAACTCTCTAGCGGGAGCTCCTACGAGCAGTACTTC

D: TRBD1
V: TRBV6-5
J: TRBJ1-1
size: .
CDR3: CASRGQGATEAFF
DNA: TGTGCCAGCCGAGGACAGGGGGCGACTGAAGCTTTCTTT

D: .
V: TRBV7-2
J: TRBJ1-6
size: .
CDR3: CASSLGAYNSPLHF
DNA: TGTGCCAGCAGCCTCGGAGCTTATAATTCACCCCTCCACTTT

D: TRBD1
V: TRBV5-1
J: TRBJ1-6
size: .
CDR3: CASSFGQGGQSSYNSPLHF
DNA: TGCGCCAGCAGCTTTGGACAGGGTGGGCAGAGCTCCTATAATTCACCCCTCCACTTT

D: .
V: TRBV20-1
J: TRBJ1-2
size: .
CDR3: CSGFLPHGYTF
DNA: TGCAGCGGGTTCCTCCCCCATGGCTACACCTTC